Each of the 9 T cell receptor beta chains below was sequenced from the same sample in a study of blood T cell repertoires in COVID-19. Clones were read by immunoSEQ multiplex PCR, and TCRdb kept only the in-frame ones, dropping some. This repertoire shows under 300,000 clones, roughly 82% found once; its top ten account for roughly 12%. Input material: peripheral blood. The receptors were sampled from a man at least 80 years old with acute or convalescent COVID-19.

The chain has TRBV6-1 and TRBJ1-3; 7 positions agree with TRBD1. The germline CDR1 and CDR2 sequences are MNHNS and SASEGT. V trimming: 3 bases; J trimming: 0 bases; junction bases outside the gene matches: 17. The CDR3 consists of 20 residues. The CDR3 here is CASSDGQVSTQYGSGNTIYF. Here the CDR3 DNA reads TGTGCCAGCAGTGACGGACAGGTCTCCACCCAGTATGGCTCTGGAAACACCATATATTTT.

The chain has TRBV14 and TRBJ2-5, with TRBD2 matching 7 bases. With V trimmed by 1 base and J by 8 bases, 10 bases remained unmatched. Per germline, CDR1 SGHDN and CDR2 FVKESK. CDR3 length: 15 residues. The CDR3 DNA reads as TGTGCCAGCAGCCAAGTAACCTTCCTAGCGGCTACCCAGTACTTC. Its protein product is CASSQVTFLAATQYF. Supplemented by reference TRBV14 and TRBJ2-5, the full variable domain reads EAGVTQFPSHSVIEKGQTVTLRCDPISGHDNLYWYRRVMGKEIKFLLHFVKESKQDESGMPNNRFLAERTGGTYSTLKVQPAELEDSGVYFCASSQVTFLAATQYFGPGTRLLVL.

J is TRBJ2-1 and V is TRBV5-1; 10 positions match TRBD1. The CDR3 is 15 residues long. V was pared by 2 bases and J by 8 bases, with 7 bases of the junction left unmatched. From germline, CDR1 is SGHRS and CDR2 YFSETQ. In DNA form, the CDR3 reads TGCGCCAGCAGCTTAGGGACAGGGGTTTGGGATGAGCAGTTCTTC. Its protein is CASSLGTGVWDEQFF.

A word on this clone: Other DNA sequences within the sample encode an identical CDR3. CDR3 amino acids: CASSLDGGSTDTQYF. Here the CDR3 DNA reads TGCGCCAGCAGCTTGGATGGGGGGAGCACAGATACGCAGTATTTT. This rearrangement joins TRBV5-1 to TRBJ2-3; D is possibly TRBD2 (6 bases). Trimming removed 0 bases from V and 0 bases from J, with 8 bases in between. Germline V gene lookup returns CDR1 SGHRS and CDR2 YFSETQ. The CDR3 runs 15 residues.

The DNA of the CDR3 is TGTGCCAGCAGCCAAGCGGACAGGGCAGCTAACTATGGCTACACCTTC. Residues: CASSQADRAANYGYTF. The chain employs TRBV3-1 (or the pseudogene TRBV3-2) and TRBJ1-2; 8 nucleotides agree with TRBD1. This CDR3 region has 16 residues. Germline V gives CDR1 LGHDT, CDR2 YNNKEL (reference sequence). The V gene end was trimmed by 1 base and the J gene end by 0 bases; junction bases not matched to a gene: 4.

The chain links TRBV5-6 to TRBJ2-5, with a weak D call TRBD1 (6 bases). This CDR3 comprises 17 residues. V shed 4 bases and J shed 4 bases, with 23 bases lying between them. Germline V gene data show CDR1 as SGHDT and CDR2 as YYEEEE. The CDR3 nucleotides read TGTGCCAGCAGCCCTGCCCTTGGGGGCGCCATCGGAGAGACCCAGTACTTC. Amino acids: CASSPALGGAIGETQYF.

The chain combines TRBV9 with TRBJ1-6; 7 bases fit TRBD1. Germline V lookup: CDR1 SGDLS, CDR2 YYNGEE. V lost 3 bases and J lost 10; bases outside the gene matches: 10. This CDR3 spans 15 amino acids. CDR3 sequence (DNA): TGTGCCAGCAGCGCTCTCCCCGGAGGGGGCTCACCCCTCCACTTT. This codes for CASSALPGGGSPLHF.

The DNA for the CDR3 is TGTGCCAGCTCACTACAAGACAGTGTTAATCAGCCCCAGCATTTT. It codes for CASSLQDSVNQPQHF. This chain uses TRBV18 with TRBJ1-5, with D perhaps matching TRBD1 (5 bases). The CDR3 spans 15 residues. V was pared by 4 bases and J by 4 bases, with 14 bases between. Germline values: CDR1 KGHSH, CDR2 LQKENI.

The CDR3 DNA follows: TGTGCCATCAGTTCCCCAACCTACGAGCAGTACTTC. Its protein is CAISSPTYEQYF. The V call is TRBV10-3, the J call TRBJ2-7; no clear D gene. The CDR3 covers 12 residues. The germline CDR1 and CDR2 sequences are ENHRY and SYGVKD. Trimming left V 5 bases short and J 2 bases short, with 7 bases between.